The 25 T cell receptor beta chains given below trace back to one sample, sequenced in a study of blood T cells in healthy people across ages. A second roughly 6 to 12 cycle PCR used barcoded and J-beta primers. In TCRdb, the 5' RACE reads were re-called with MiXCR into one record per CDR3 protein. The sample records roughly 680,000 distinct CDR3 sequences, around 45% being singletons. Sequenced sample: blood. The receptors originated from a woman aged 55-69 years in good health.

This clonotype showed up many times. The gene calls are TRBV7-2 and TRBJ2-5, with D tentatively TRBD1 (6 bases). Trimming cost V 1 base and J 1 base, with 7 bases left between them. The CDR3 is 14 residues long. Germline CDR1 reads SGHTA; CDR2 reads FQGNSA. The CDR3, as DNA: TGTGCCAGCAGCTTAGACAGGGCCCAAGAGACCCAGTACTTC. Its protein is CASSLDRAQETQYF.

This clonotype showed up just a few times. The rearrangement joins TRBV20-1 to TRBJ1-1; no clear D gene. The length of the CDR3 is 14 residues. Germline-derived CDR1 and CDR2 are DFQATT and SNEGSKA (reference sequence). V was pared by 6 bases and J by 4 bases, with 18 bases between. The CDR3 bases are TGCAGTGCCCTACCCGGACGGGATGGCACTGAAGCTTTCTTT. Protein product: CSALPGRDGTEAFF.

Only a few counts were recorded for this clonotype. The gene calls are TRBV5-1 and TRBJ2-7; 10 bases are a match to TRBD2. Germline V gene lookup returns CDR1 SGHRS and CDR2 YFSETQ. Trimming removed 7 bases from V and 3 bases from J; junction bases left unmatched: 7. The CDR3 loop spans 14 amino acids. CDR3 loop: CASFRLAGDYEQYF. The CDR3 DNA reads TGCGCCAGCTTCAGGCTAGCGGGGGACTACGAGCAGTACTTC.

V is TRBV5-6 and J is TRBJ2-4; perhaps TRBD1 as D (5 bases). The DNA end is a closer match to TRBJ2-5, so the J assignment may be wrong. Germline-derived CDR1 and CDR2 are SGHDT and YYEEEE. The CDR3 contains 13 residues. CDR3 amino acids: CASSSQRGETQYF. The CDR3 DNA follows: TGTGCCAGCAGCTCCCAAAGGGGAGAGACCCAGTACTTC.

The chain recombines TRBV7-9 with TRBJ1-2; TRBD1 agrees at 7 bases. CDR3 size: 15 residues. The trim removed 6 bases at V and 4 bases at J, leaving 11 bases unmatched. CDR1 is SEHNR, CDR2 FQNEAQ, per germline (reference sequence). The CDR3 DNA reads as TGTGCCAGCAGTTCCTCCGGGACAGACCTCTATGGCTACACCTTC. As protein: CASSSSGTDLYGYTF.

The chain combines TRBV20-1 with TRBJ2-5, with a possible D match to TRBD2 (5 bases). There are 12 residues in the CDR3. Looked up from germline, CDR1 is DFQATT and CDR2 is SNEGSKA (reference sequence). V lost 4 bases and J lost 5, with 11 bases in between. The CDR3 bases are TGCAGTGCTATACGGGGTGCGGAGACCCAGTACTTC. Residues: CSAIRGAETQYF.

The chain recombines TRBV10-3 with TRBJ2-7; TRBD1 matches 7 bases. This CDR3 spans 16 amino acids. Trimming took 2 bases from V and 5 from J; bases not matched to a gene: 12. Germline CDR1 reads ENHRY; CDR2 reads SYGVKD. The CDR3 loop is CAISEDSGRGYNEQYF. CDR3 coding DNA: TGTGCCATCAGTGAGGACAGCGGCAGGGGGTATAACGAGCAGTACTTC.

The rearrangement joins TRBV4-2 to TRBJ2-1, with D perhaps given as TRBD1 or TRBD2 (5 bases each). The CDR3 covers 16 residues. Trimming cost V 0 bases and J 0 bases, with 9 bases left between them. CDR1 is LGHNA and CDR2 is YNFKEQ in the germline V gene. In nucleotides, the CDR3 is TGTGCCAGCAGCCAAGACGAGGGGTACTCCTACAATGAGCAGTTCTTC. Protein product: CASSQDEGYSYNEQFF.

Turning to this clonotype: Germline is not matched at one junction end, which may reflect a read error. The CDR3 protein is CVSRRAPESVSPLHF. The CDR3 DNA sequence: TGTGTCAGCAGAAGGGCCCCTGAATCGGTCTCACCCCTCCACTTT. The rearrangement joins TRBV6-5 to TRBJ1-6; D unclear. The CDR3 is 15 residues long. The V gene's germline CDR1 is MNHEY and CDR2 SVGAGI.

As DNA, the CDR3 is TGTGCCAGCAGTTTAGCCAGGGGAGGCGAAAAACTGTTTTTT. Its translation: CASSLARGGEKLFF. The chain joins TRBV27 to TRBJ1-4; a weak D match, TRBD1 (6 bases). CDR1 is MNHEY, CDR2 SMNVEV, per germline (reference sequence). Trimming removed 2 bases at V and 8 bases at J, with 12 bases between. This CDR3 has 14 residues.

Written as DNA, the CDR3 is TGTGCCAGCAGTAGTGGGGGGGTCTCCTACAATGAGCAGTACTTC. Protein product: CASSSGGVSYNEQYF. The chain couples TRBV11-2 to TRBJ2-1; TRBD2 matches at 7 bases. The J call could be wrong; TRBJ2-7 is a better fit for the DNA end. Per the germline V gene, CDR1 is SGHAT and CDR2 is FQNNGV. This CDR3 has 15 residues.

As to this clonotype: This CDR3 fails to terminate in the conserved phenylalanine or tryptophan, so it likely reflects a read error. No DNA is shown, since the ends of the CDR3 on it are uncertain; the CDR3 is the one TCRdb lists. The chain combines TRBV20-1 with TRBJ2-5; the table calls TRBD1, which could not be checked here. The CDR3 is made up of 14 amino acids, end residues included. In germline, CDR1 is DFQATT, CDR2 SNEGSKA (reference sequence). The CDR3 protein is CSAQSGTVQETQNL.

With respect to this clonotype: The junction and the germline gene differ at one end; a read error may be behind it. J is TRBJ1-6 and V is TRBV20-1, with unresolved D. Germline V gives CDR1 DFQATT, CDR2 SNEGSKA (reference sequence). CDR3 length equals 11 residues. CDR3 in amino acids: CSTSAGSPLHF. The DNA of the CDR3 is TGCAGTACTAGCGCAGGATCACCCCTCCACTTT.

V is TRBV5-6 and J is TRBJ2-5, with D tentatively TRBD1 (5 bases). The J call may be mistaken, given a closer DNA end match to TRBJ2-7. Germline V gene lookup returns CDR1 SGHDT and CDR2 YYEEEE. The CDR3 is 12 residues long. The CDR3 DNA is TGTGCCAGCACCGCTAAGGGGCACGAGCAGTACTTC. The encoded protein is CASTAKGHEQYF.

In its sample, this clonotype was seen a few times. The chain links TRBV4-1 to TRBJ1-2, with 9 bases fitting TRBD1. Germline V gene lookup returns CDR1 MGHRA and CDR2 YSYEKL. The trim removed 3 bases at V and 2 bases at J, leaving 7 bases unmatched. CDR3 length: 16 amino acids. CDR3 coding DNA: TGCGCCAGCAGCCAGACTCCGGGACAGGGAAACTATGGCTACACCTTC. It is translated as CASSQTPGQGNYGYTF.

In the case of this clonotype: This may be a read error, as it is one base from a much larger clone. The chain is built from TRBV20-1 and TRBJ2-3; the D is unclear. CDR3 length: 14 residues. Germline V gene lookup returns CDR1 DFQATT and CDR2 SNEGSKA (reference sequence). Trimming removed 7 bases at V and 4 bases at J, with 18 bases between. This CDR3 reads CSVKRARLADTQYF. In DNA form, the CDR3 reads TGCAGTGTTAAACGGGCCAGGCTCGCAGATACGCAGTATTTT.

The rearrangement joins TRBV6-5 to TRBJ2-5; possibly TRBD1 or TRBD2 for D (5 bases each). This CDR3 contains 15 residues. Trimming took 0 bases from V and 3 from J, leaving 11 bases between them. The V gene's germline CDR1 is MNHEY and CDR2 SVGAGI. The DNA of the CDR3 is TGTGCCAGCAGTTACTCCGGGGCTGAGAAAGAGACCCAGTACTTC. This gives the protein CASSYSGAEKETQYF.

The chain links TRBV29-1 to TRBJ1-1; D is undetermined. V lost 5 bases, J lost 10 bases, and 11 bases lay in between. The CDR3 length is 10 residues. Germline-derived CDR1 and CDR2 are SQVTM and ANQGSEA. The CDR3 DNA follows: TGCAGCGTTCCCGACGGGGTAGCTTTCTTT. Translating it yields CSVPDGVAFF.

This clonotype occurred a few times. The gene calls are TRBV20-1 and TRBJ2-3; tentatively, D is TRBD2 (5 bases). Germline CDR1 and CDR2: DFQATT and SNEGSKA (reference sequence). Deletions cut 2 bases from V and 6 bases from J, with 12 bases between. The CDR3 spans 13 residues. The CDR3 nucleotides are TGCAGTGCTAGACTTGAGGGCCCGGATACGCAGTATTTT. Its translation: CSARLEGPDTQYF.

The chain carries TRBV14 and TRBJ1-1, with TRBD1 identical over 9 bases. The CDR3 contains 19 residues. The V and J ends lost 4 bases and 4 bases, in that order; junction bases with no gene match: 19. Germline V gene sequence: CDR1 SGHDN, CDR2 FVKESK. The CDR3 loop reads CASSPYAGTGRSWGTEAFF. CDR3 bases: TGTGCCAGCAGCCCGTACGCCGGGACAGGGCGCTCGTGGGGCACTGAAGCTTTCTTT.

V is TRBV5-1 and J is TRBJ1-2, with unresolved D. V lost 0 bases and J lost 3, with 12 bases in between. The germline V gene has CDR1 SGHRS and CDR2 YFSETQ. The CDR3 runs 15 residues. The CDR3 DNA sequence: TGCGCCAGCAGCTTGGATTCCAACAGCTACTATGGCTACACCTTC. Protein sequence: CASSLDSNSYYGYTF.

This clonotype was seen more than once but under ten times. The genes are TRBV10-3 and TRBJ2-7; 12 bases are shared with TRBD1. Trimming removed 4 bases from V and 3 bases from J; junction bases left unmatched: 25. The CDR3 consists of 22 residues. Germline-derived CDR1 and CDR2 are ENHRY and SYGVKD. The CDR3: CAISVPGQGAHPMGSGSYEQYF. The CDR3 DNA reads as TGTGCCATCAGTGTACCGGGACAGGGGGCGCATCCCATGGGTAGCGGGAGCTACGAGCAGTACTTC.

The rearrangement joins TRBV7-9 to TRBJ2-5, with 8 bases matching TRBD1. CDR3 size: 16 residues. Germline-derived CDR1 and CDR2 are SEHNR and FQNEAQ (reference sequence). With V trimmed by 3 bases and J by 5 bases, 11 bases remained unmatched. The CDR3 loop is CASSLGRTGKDETQYF. CDR3 DNA: TGTGCCAGCAGCTTGGGTAGGACAGGGAAGGACGAGACCCAGTACTTC.

The chain carries TRBV7-2 and TRBJ1-3; D gene uncertain. Trimming pared 3 bases from V and 0 bases from J, leaving 12 bases between. Germline values: CDR1 SGHTA, CDR2 FQGNSA. The CDR3 totals 16 residues. The CDR3 DNA sequence: TGTGCCAGCAGCTTCTTAGGCGCGATCTCTGGAAACACCATATATTTT. It translates to CASSFLGAISGNTIYF.

This sequence joins TRBV20-1 and TRBJ1-2; a weak D match, TRBD1 (6 bases). Trimming shortened V by 1 base and J by 4 bases, and 13 bases separated the two germline ends. The CDR3 length is 14 residues. Looked up from germline, CDR1 is DFQATT and CDR2 is SNEGSKA (reference sequence). The CDR3 is CSARGGGMSYGYTF. Written as DNA, the CDR3 is TGCAGTGCTAGAGGGGGGGGCATGAGCTATGGCTACACCTTC.